This TCR beta chain was identified during a study of shared clonotypes between healthy human individuals. Whole-study results and caveats: Shared clonotypes: about 4.6% naive CD4, around 4% naive CD8, about 2.5% memory CD4, over 0.3% memory CD8.

Concerning this clone: The antigen is undetermined.

The assay was run at deep level. The assay was immunoSEQ multiplex PCR, and TCRdb's table has in-frame clones only and misses some. The sample carries about 2 million clones, approximately 94% recorded once. Naive-designated CD8 cells lacked CD45RO, were positively enriched for CCR7, and omitted terminally differentiated effector memory CD45RA+ cells. CDR3 length: 15 amino acids. The clonotype was recovered from a man between 18 and 35 years old in good health. This rearrangement joins TRBV21-1 to TRBJ1-2. TRBV21-1 is described as a pseudogene. Source material: naive CD8+ T cells sorted from blood. The CDR3 spells CASSKRHRGCYGYTF. The CDR3 nucleotides are TGTGCCAGCAGCAAAAGACACCGGGGCTGCTATGGCTACACCTTC.